This TCR beta chain was profiled in a study of shared clonotypes between healthy human individuals. Background on the study: A couple of women and a few men aged 18 to 49 served as donors. Study-wide results and caveats: Relative to memory subsets, naive subsets generally showed larger estimated richness. The sole specimen, blood, was sampled, and tissue repertoires likely differ.

The authors split each subset's genomic DNA evenly across several immunoSEQ plates. Using immunoSEQ multiplex PCR, the repertoire was profiled, and TCRdb retains in-frame clones only, with some absent. In the table there are some 2,500,000 clones, 85% to 95% of which are singletons. From germline, CDR1 is SGDLS and CDR2 YYNGEE. This CDR3 region has 13 residues. Deletions cut 0 bases from V and 2 bases from J, with 5 bases between. This clone is a singleton in its sample. Its target is not known. Other nucleotide sequences in the sample specify the same CDR3. The receptor was isolated from a man aged 18 to 29 in good health. Some clones in this sample may be carry-over from other donors' samples. Sequenced input: naive CD4+ T cells from PBMCs. Stated subset: CD45RA+ positively selected. This rearrangement joins TRBV9 to TRBJ1-2; D possibly corresponds to TRBD1 (5 bases). The CDR3 is CASSVGQNYGYTF. The CDR3 bases are TGTGCCAGCAGCGTAGGACAGAACTATGGCTACACCTTC.